Listed below are T cell receptor beta chains from one sample, sequenced in a study of OX40 agonist ivuxolimab in advanced cancers. Sequencing used immunoSEQ multiplex PCR; TCRdb keeps in-frame clones, though not all of them. The sample has roughly 60,000 clones; around nine tenths are singletons. Sequencing used CD4+ or CD8+ T cells sorted from blood, obtained in a trial of the OX40 agonist ivuxolimab. The source of these receptors is an adult with an advanced solid tumor such as melanoma, head and neck, liver or kidney cancer. The CDR3 runs from the conserved cysteine through the conserved F or W. The D gene is left open where the match is weak. The size field is filled for only some rows; it gives once, few, many or a size class.

TRBJ2-7	.	TRBV7-2	TRBD2	CASSIRLAGGHEQYF	TGTGCCAGCAGCATTAGACTAGCGGGAGGGCACGAGCAGTACTTC
TRBJ2-3	.	TRBV5-1	TRBD2	CASSLRGGRAGTDTQYF	TGCGCCAGCAGCTTGAGGGGCGGGAGGGCCGGCACAGATACGCAGTATTTT
TRBJ1-1	.	TRBV5-1	TRBD1	CASSFETGASFHF	TGCGCCAGCAGCTTCGAAACAGGGGCCTCGTTTCACTTT
TRBJ2-7	.	TRBV11-2	.	CASSSLSLRAHEQYF	TGTGCCAGCAGCTCCTTATCGTTGAGGGCCCACGAGCAGTACTTC
TRBJ2-7	.	TRBV27	.	CASSPNIPTRSYEQYF	TGTGCCAGCAGTCCCAACATACCGACTCGATCCTACGAGCAGTACTTC
TRBJ2-2	.	TRBV10-3	.	CAMTTQLNTGELFF	TGTGCCATGACGACCCAGCTGAACACCGGGGAGCTGTTTTTT
TRBJ2-1	.	TRBV4-1	TRBD2	CASSQTGLAGLEQFF	TGCGCCAGCAGCCAGACGGGACTAGCGGGATTAGAGCAGTTCTTC
TRBJ2-3	.	TRBV10-2	.	CASSSTGFPDTQYF	TGCGCCAGCAGTAGTACAGGGTTCCCAGATACGCAGTATTTT
TRBJ2-7	.	TRBV6-1	.	CASSVGYEQYF	TGTGCCAGCAGTGTGGGGTACGAGCAGTACTTC
TRBJ2-7	.	TRBV18	.	CASSRGIYEQYF	TGTGCCAGCTCACGGGGGATATACGAGCAGTACTTC
TRBJ1-5	.	TRBV27	.	CASSLFEGNQPQHF	TGTGCCAGCAGTTTATTTGAGGGTAATCAGCCCCAGCATTTT
TRBJ1-4	.	TRBV4-1	TRBD1	CASSQIRDRGRSNEKLFF	TGCGCCAGCAGCCAAATCCGGGACAGGGGGCGTTCTAATGAAAAACTGTTTTTT
TRBJ1-1	.	TRBV6-5	.	CASSFSRGRVLTEAFF	TGTGCCAGCAGTTTCAGCCGGGGGCGGGTATTGACTGAAGCTTTCTTT
TRBJ2-2	.	TRBV29-1	TRBD2	CSVTTSAGGGELFF	TGCAGCGTTACGACCTCAGCGGGAGGGGGGGAGCTGTTTTTT
TRBJ1-5	.	TRBV19	.	CASTPLAGWNQPQHF	TGTGCCAGTACCCCTCTGGCGGGGTGGAATCAGCCCCAGCATTTT
TRBJ2-7	.	TRBV5-4	TRBD2	CASSFPLAGGAYEQYF	TGTGCCAGCAGCTTCCCTTTGGCGGGAGGTGCCTACGAGCAGTACTTC
TRBJ1-3	.	TRBV21-1	.	CASSIRGGRGNTIYF	TGTGCCAGCAGCATCCGAGGGGGTCGGGGAAACACCATATATTTT
TRBJ1-3	.	TRBV7-2	.	CASSLDMPSSGNTIYF	TGTGCCAGCAGCTTAGACATGCCTAGCTCTGGAAACACCATATATTTT
TRBJ1-1	.	TRBV5-1	.	CASSFFQDTEAFF	TGCGCCAGCAGCTTTTTCCAGGATACTGAAGCTTTCTTT
TRBJ2-2	.	TRBV11-3	TRBD2	CASSLVLAGANTGELFF	TGTGCCAGCAGCCTTGTGCTAGCGGGAGCGAACACCGGGGAGCTGTTTTTT
TRBJ2-1	.	TRBV5-1	.	CASSLTGEQFF	TGCGCCAGCAGCTTAACAGGAGAGCAGTTCTTC
TRBJ2-7	.	TRBV6-1	TRBD1	CASSDSTGQGIDEQYF	TGTGCCAGCAGTGATTCTACTGGACAGGGTATCGACGAGCAGTACTTC
TRBJ2-2	once	TRBV6-5	.	CASSHPLGGAGELFF	TGTGCCAGCAGTCACCCGCTTGGGGGCGCCGGGGAGCTGTTTTTT
TRBJ1-1	few	TRBV7-3	.	CASSLSGNTEAFF	TGTGCCAGCAGCCTCTCAGGGAACACTGAAGCTTTCTTT